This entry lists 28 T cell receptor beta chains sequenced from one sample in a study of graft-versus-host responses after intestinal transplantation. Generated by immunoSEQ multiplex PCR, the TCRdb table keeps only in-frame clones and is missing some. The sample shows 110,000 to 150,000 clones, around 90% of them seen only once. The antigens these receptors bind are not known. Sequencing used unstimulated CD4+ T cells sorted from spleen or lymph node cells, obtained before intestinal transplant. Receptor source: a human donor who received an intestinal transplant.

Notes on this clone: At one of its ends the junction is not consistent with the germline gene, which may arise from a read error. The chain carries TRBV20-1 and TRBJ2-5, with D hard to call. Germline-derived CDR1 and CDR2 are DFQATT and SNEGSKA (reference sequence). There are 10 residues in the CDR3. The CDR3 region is CSARKESQYF. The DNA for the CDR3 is TGCAGTGCGAGGAAAGAGTCCCAGTACTTC.

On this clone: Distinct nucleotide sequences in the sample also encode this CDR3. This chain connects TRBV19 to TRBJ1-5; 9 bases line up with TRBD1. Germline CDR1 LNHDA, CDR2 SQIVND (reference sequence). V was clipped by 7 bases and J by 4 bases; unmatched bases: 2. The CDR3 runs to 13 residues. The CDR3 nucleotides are TGTGCCAGTAAGGACAGGGGAAATCAGCCCCAGCATTTT. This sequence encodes CASKDRGNQPQHF.

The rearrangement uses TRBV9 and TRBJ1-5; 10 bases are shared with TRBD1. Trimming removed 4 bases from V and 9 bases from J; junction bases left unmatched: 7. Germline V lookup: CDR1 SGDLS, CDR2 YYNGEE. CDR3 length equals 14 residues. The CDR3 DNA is TGTGCCAGCAGCCTCGACAGGGGGCGTGGGCCCCAGCATTTT. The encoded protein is CASSLDRGRGPQHF. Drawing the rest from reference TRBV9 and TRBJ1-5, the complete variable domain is DSGVTQTPKHLITATGQRVTLRCSPRSGDLSVYWYQQSLDQGLQFLIQYYNGEERAKGNILERFSAQQFPDLHSELNLSSLELGDSALYFCASSLDRGRGPQHFGDGTRLSIL.

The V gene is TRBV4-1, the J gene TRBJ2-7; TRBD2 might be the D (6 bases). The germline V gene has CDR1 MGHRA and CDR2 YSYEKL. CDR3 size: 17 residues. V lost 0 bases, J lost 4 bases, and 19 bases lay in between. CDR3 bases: TGCGCCAGCAGCCAAGATAGTCAGACTAGTAGGATGTACGAGCAGTACTTC. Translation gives CASSQDSQTSRMYEQYF.

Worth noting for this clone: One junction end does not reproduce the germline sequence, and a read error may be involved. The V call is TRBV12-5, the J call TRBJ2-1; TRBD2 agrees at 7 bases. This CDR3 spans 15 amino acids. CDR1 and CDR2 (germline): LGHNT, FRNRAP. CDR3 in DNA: TGTGCTAGTGGTTTGGTACTGTCGGGAGTGGGAGGGCCAGTCTTC. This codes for CASGLVLSGVGGPVF.

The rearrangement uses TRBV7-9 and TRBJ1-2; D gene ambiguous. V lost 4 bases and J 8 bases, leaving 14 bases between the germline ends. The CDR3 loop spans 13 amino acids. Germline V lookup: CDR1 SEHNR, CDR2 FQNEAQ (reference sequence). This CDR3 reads CASSSPGGRGYTF. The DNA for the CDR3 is TGTGCCAGCAGCTCTCCGGGAGGGCGAGGCTACACCTTC.

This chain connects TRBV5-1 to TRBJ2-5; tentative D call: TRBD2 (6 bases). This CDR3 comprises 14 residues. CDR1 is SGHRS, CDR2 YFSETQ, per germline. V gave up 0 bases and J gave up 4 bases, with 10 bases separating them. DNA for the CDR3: TGCGCCAGCAGCTTGGCCCGGGGAGGAGAGACCCAGTACTTC. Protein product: CASSLARGGETQYF.

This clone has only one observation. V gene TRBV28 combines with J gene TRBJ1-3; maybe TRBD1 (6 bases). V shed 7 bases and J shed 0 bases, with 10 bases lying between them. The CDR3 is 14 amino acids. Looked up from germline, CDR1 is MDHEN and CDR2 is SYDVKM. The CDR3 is CASTETGSGNTIYF. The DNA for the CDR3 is TGTGCCAGCACCGAGACAGGCTCTGGAAACACCATATATTTT. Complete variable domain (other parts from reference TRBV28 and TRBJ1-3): DVKVTQSSRYLVKRTGEKVFLECVQDMDHENMFWYRQDPGLGLRLIYFSYDVKMKEKGDIPEGYSVSREKKERFSLILESASTNQTSMYLCASTETGSGNTIYFGEGSWLTVV.

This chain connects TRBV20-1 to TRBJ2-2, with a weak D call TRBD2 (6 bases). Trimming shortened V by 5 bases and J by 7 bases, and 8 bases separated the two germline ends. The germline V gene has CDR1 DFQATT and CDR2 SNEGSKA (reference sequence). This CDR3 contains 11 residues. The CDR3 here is CSAGGSGELFF. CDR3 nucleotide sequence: TGCAGTGCTGGGGGGAGCGGGGAGCTGTTTTTT.

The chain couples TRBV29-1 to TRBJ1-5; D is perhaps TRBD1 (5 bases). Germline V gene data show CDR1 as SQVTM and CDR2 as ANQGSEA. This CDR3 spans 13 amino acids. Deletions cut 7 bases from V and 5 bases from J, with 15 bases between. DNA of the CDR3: TGCAGCGGGGCAGACAGACCTGATCAGCCCCAGCATTTT. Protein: CSGADRPDQPQHF.

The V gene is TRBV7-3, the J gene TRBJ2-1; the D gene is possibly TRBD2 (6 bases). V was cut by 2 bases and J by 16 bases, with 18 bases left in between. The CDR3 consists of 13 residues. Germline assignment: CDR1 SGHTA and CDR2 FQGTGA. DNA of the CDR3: TGTGCCAGCAGCTTAGTGGTAGCCGGAGGGCTTTTCTTC. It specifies CASSLVVAGGLFF.

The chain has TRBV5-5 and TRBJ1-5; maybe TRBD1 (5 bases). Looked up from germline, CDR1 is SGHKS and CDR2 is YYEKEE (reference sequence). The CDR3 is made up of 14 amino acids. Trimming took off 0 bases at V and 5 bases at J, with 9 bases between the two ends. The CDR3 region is CASSLGLGDQPQHF. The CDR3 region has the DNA TGTGCCAGCAGCTTGGGATTGGGGGATCAGCCCCAGCATTTT.

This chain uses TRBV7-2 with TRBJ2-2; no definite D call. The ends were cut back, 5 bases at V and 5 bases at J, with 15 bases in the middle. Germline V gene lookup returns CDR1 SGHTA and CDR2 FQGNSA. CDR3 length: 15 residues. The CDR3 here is CASSRAGPRTGELFF. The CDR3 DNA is TGTGCCAGCAGCAGAGCTGGCCCCAGGACCGGGGAGCTGTTTTTT.

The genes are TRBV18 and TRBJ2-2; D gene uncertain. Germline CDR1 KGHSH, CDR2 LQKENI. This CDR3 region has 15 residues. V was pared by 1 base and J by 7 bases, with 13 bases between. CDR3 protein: CASSPRSQRDGELFF. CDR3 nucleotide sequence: TGTGCCAGCTCACCACGATCCCAAAGGGACGGGGAGCTGTTTTTT. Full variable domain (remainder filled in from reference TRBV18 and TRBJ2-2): NAGVMQNPRHLVRRRGQEARLRCSPMKGHSHVYWYRQLPEEGLKFMVYLQKENIIDESGMPKERFSAEFPKEGPSILRIQQVVRGDSAAYFCASSPRSQRDGELFFGEGSRLTVL.

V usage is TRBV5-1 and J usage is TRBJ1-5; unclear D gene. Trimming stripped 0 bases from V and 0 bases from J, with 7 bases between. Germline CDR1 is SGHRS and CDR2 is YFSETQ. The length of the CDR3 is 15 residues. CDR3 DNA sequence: TGCGCCAGCAGCTTGGACAGCTATAGCAATCAGCCCCAGCATTTT. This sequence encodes CASSLDSYSNQPQHF. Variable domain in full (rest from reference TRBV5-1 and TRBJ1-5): KAGVTQTPRYLIKTRGQQVTLSCSPISGHRSVSWYQQTPGQGLQFLFEYFSETQRNKGNFPGRFSGRQFSNSRSEMNVSTLELGDSALYLCASSLDSYSNQPQHFGDGTRLSIL.

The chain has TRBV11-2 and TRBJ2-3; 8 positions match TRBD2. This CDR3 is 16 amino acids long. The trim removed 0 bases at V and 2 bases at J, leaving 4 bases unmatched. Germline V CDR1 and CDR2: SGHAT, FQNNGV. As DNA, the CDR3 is TGTGCCAGCAGCTTAGAACGGACTAGCCACACAGATACGCAGTATTTT. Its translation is CASSLERTSHTDTQYF.

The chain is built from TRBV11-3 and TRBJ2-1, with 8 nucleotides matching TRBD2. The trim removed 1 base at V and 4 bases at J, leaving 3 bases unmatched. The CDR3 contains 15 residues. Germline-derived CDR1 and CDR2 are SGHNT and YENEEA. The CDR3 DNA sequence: TGTGCCAGCAGCTTAGCGGGAGGGCCGTACAATGAGCAGTTCTTC. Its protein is CASSLAGGPYNEQFF.

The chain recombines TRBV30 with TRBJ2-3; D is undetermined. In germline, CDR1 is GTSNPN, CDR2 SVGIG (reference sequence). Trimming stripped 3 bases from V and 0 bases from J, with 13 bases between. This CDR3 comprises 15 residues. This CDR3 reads CAWRVGPRSTDTQYF. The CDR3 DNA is TGTGCCTGGAGAGTCGGCCCCAGGAGCACAGATACGCAGTATTTT.

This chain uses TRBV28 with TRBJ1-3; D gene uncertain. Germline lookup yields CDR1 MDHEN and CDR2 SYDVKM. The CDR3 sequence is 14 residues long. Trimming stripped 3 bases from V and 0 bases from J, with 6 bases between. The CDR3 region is CASSFGSSGNTIYF. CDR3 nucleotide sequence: TGTGCCAGCAGTTTCGGGAGCTCTGGAAACACCATATATTTT.

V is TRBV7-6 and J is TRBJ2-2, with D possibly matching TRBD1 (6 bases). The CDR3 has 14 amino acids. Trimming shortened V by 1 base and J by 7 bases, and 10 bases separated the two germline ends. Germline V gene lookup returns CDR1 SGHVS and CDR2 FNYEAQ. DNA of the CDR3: TGTGCCAGCAGCTTAGGCCCAGGGGACGGGGAGCTGTTTTTT. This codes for CASSLGPGDGELFF.

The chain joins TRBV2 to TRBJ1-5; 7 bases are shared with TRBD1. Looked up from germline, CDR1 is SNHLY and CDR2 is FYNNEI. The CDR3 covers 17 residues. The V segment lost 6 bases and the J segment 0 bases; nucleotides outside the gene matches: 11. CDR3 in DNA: TGTGCCAGCAGCCTCAGGGGGGCGACTTATAGCAATCAGCCCCAGCATTTT. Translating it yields CASSLRGATYSNQPQHF.

The CDR3 protein is CASSNMNTGELFF. For the CDR3, the DNA is TGTGCCAGCAGTAATATGAACACCGGGGAGCTGTTTTTT. V and J are TRBV28 and TRBJ2-2; D remains unclear. The CDR3 is 13 residues long. Germline CDR1 is MDHEN and CDR2 is SYDVKM. The V end was cut by 5 bases, the J end by 1 base, with 5 bases between.

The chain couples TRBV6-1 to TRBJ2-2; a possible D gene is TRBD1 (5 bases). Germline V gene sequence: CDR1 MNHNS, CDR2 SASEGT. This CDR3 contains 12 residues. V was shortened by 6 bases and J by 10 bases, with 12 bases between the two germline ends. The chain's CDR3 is CASRKTESELFF. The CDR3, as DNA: TGTGCCAGCAGGAAGACAGAGTCGGAGCTGTTTTTT.

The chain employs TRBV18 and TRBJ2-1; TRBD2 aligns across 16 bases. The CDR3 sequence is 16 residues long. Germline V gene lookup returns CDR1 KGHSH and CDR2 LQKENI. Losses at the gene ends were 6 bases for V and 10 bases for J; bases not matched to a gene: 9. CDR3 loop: CASSPPGLAGGVEQFF. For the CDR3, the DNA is TGTGCCAGCTCCCCCCCGGGACTAGCGGGAGGGGTGGAGCAGTTCTTC.

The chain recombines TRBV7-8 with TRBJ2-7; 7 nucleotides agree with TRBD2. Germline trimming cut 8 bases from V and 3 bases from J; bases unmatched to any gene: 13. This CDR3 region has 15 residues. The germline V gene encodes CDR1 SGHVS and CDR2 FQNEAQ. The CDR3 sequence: CASCPGGRGGYEQYF. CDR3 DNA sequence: TGTGCCAGCTGCCCAGGCGGGAGAGGTGGCTACGAGCAGTACTTC.

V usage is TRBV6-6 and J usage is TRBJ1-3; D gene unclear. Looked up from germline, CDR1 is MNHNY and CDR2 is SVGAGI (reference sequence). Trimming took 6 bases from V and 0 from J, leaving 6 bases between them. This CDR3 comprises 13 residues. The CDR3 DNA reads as TGTGCCAGCAGGCAGTTCTCTGGAAACACCATATATTTT. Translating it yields CASRQFSGNTIYF.

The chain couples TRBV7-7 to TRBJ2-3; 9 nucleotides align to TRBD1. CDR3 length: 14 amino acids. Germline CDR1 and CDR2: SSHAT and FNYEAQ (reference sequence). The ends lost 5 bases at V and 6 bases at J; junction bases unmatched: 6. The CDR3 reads CASSPRTGADTQYF. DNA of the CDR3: TGTGCCAGCAGCCCGCGGACAGGGGCGGATACGCAGTATTTT.

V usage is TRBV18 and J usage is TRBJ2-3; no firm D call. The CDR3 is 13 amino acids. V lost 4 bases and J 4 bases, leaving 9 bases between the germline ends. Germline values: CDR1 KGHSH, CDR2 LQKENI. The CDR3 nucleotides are TGTGCCAGCTCACGCGGCCCCTCAGATACGCAGTATTTT. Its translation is CASSRGPSDTQYF.